Following are 10 T cell receptor beta chains from one sample sequenced in a study of shared clonotypes between healthy human individuals. Profiling relied on immunoSEQ multiplex PCR, and the TCRdb table lists in-frame clones only, not all of them. The table lists roughly 1.5 million clones, 98% of them singletons, with approximately 0.44% in the top ten. The specimen sequenced was naive CD4+ T cells sorted from blood. Documented subset: CD45RA+ positively selected. The source of these receptors is a man in his thirties or forties in good health.

In this sample, this clone turned up once. The chain links TRBV28 to TRBJ2-3, with D tentatively TRBD2 (5 bases). V lost 3 bases to trimming and J lost 4 bases, with 14 bases between them. The CDR3 consists of 15 residues. From germline, CDR1 is MDHEN and CDR2 SYDVKM. The CDR3 DNA follows: TGTGCCAGCAGTTTGGGTAGGGCCGGGGCAGATACGCAGTATTTT. Translated: CASSLGRAGADTQYF.

The genes are TRBV11-2 and TRBJ1-5, with D possibly matching TRBD1 (5 bases). The CDR3 has 15 residues. From germline, CDR1 is SGHAT and CDR2 FQNNGV. Trimming took off 4 bases at V and 0 bases at J, with 10 bases between the two ends. CDR3 DNA sequence: TGTGCCAGCAGCTGGGGACTCAATAGCAATCAGCCCCAGCATTTT. It encodes CASSWGLNSNQPQHF.

The J gene is TRBJ2-7, the V gene TRBV19; 8 nucleotides agree with TRBD1. The V gene's germline CDR1 is LNHDA and CDR2 SQIVND (reference sequence). This CDR3 spans 15 amino acids. The trim removed 4 bases at V and 3 bases at J, leaving 8 bases unmatched. The CDR3 region has the DNA TGTGCCAGTAGTAACCCAGGGGGGACAGGCTACGAGCAGTACTTC. Protein: CASSNPGGTGYEQYF.

This clone was seen a single time. The chain has TRBV28 and TRBJ1-2, with 7 nucleotides matching TRBD1. Unmatched junction bases numbered 14, after V lost 8 bases and J lost 5 bases. This CDR3 comprises 15 residues. Germline CDR1 is MDHEN and CDR2 is SYDVKM. The CDR3 here is CASAIIRQGRYGYTF. DNA for the CDR3: TGTGCCAGCGCCATCATCCGACAGGGTCGTTATGGCTACACCTTC.

The chain couples TRBV5-4 to TRBJ1-4; D is uncertain. The length of the CDR3 is 13 residues. Germline assignment: CDR1 SGHNT and CDR2 YYREEE (reference sequence). Trimming pared 2 bases from V and 8 bases from J, leaving 10 bases between. Here the CDR3 reads CASSFSGGEKLFF. CDR3 in DNA: TGTGCCAGCAGCTTTTCAGGAGGGGAAAAACTGTTTTTT.

This rearrangement joins TRBV6-1 to TRBJ2-7; a weak D match, TRBD2 (5 bases). The CDR3 is 12 amino acids. V gave up 7 bases and J gave up 6 bases, with 13 bases separating them. Germline-derived CDR1 and CDR2 are MNHNS and SASEGT. In nucleotides, the CDR3 is TGTGCCAGCACTAGATCCGAGGGCGAGCAGTACTTC. As protein: CASTRSEGEQYF.

This chain links TRBV19 with TRBJ1-5; no definite D call. The CDR3 contains 10 residues. Trimming took 11 bases from V and 6 from J, leaving 8 bases between them. Germline V lookup: CDR1 LNHDA, CDR2 SQIVND (reference sequence). CDR3 nucleotide sequence: TGTGCCGGGCTGGTTCAGCCCCAGCATTTT. Encoded protein: CAGLVQPQHF.

This chain connects TRBV29-1 to TRBJ1-1; tentative D call: TRBD1 (5 bases). Germline assignment: CDR1 SQVTM and CDR2 ANQGSEA. V was pared by 7 bases and J by 0 bases, with 9 bases between. CDR3 size: 12 residues. The CDR3 DNA is TGCAGCGGCAGGGAGCTGAACACTGAAGCTTTCTTT. Its protein product is CSGRELNTEAFF.

The chain employs TRBV10-3 and TRBJ1-4, with TRBD1 as a possible D gene (5 bases). The CDR3 totals 14 residues. Germline V lookup: CDR1 ENHRY, CDR2 SYGVKD. V was pared by 6 bases and J by 4 bases, with 12 bases between. The CDR3 DNA follows: TGTGCCATCAGGGGGTCCAGGGATAATGAAAAACTGTTTTTT. The encoded protein is CAIRGSRDNEKLFF.

The chain carries TRBV30 and TRBJ2-1; TRBD2 aligns across 14 bases. This CDR3 comprises 19 residues. The germline V gene encodes CDR1 GTSNPN and CDR2 SVGIG (reference sequence). The junction had 15 bases not matched to a gene; V was cut back by 2 bases and J by 6 bases. CDR3 bases: TGTGCCTGGAGTTTGGTAGGGACTAGCGGGAGAGAGGGGCTCAATGAGCAGTTCTTC. This translates into CAWSLVGTSGREGLNEQFF.